Sequencing of this T cell receptor beta chain was carried out in a study of a mutant IDH1 vaccine in newly diagnosed glioma. The overall study: Therapy received beforehand was radiotherapy, temozolomide, or both, with most patients given both. Whole-study results and caveats: It seemed that pseudoprogression was not linked to changes in the top peripheral T cell clonotypes.

In regard to this clone: Its antigen is not identified.

Time point meaning: baseline, week 1 (first vaccination visit). This sample's treatment: pre-vaccination baseline after standard-of-care therapy. Newly diagnosed WHO grade 3 or 4 IDH1-mutant, ATRX-lost astrocytomas were identified in the donors. Measured with immunoSEQ multiplex PCR; TCRdb has only the in-frame clones, and not every one. This repertoire shows about 92,000 clones, 83% found once; its top ten account for under 8%. The ends lost 4 bases at V and 3 bases at J; junction bases unmatched: 12. Per germline, CDR1 SGHRS and CDR2 YFSETQ. The CDR3 length is 16 residues. This clonotype originated in a woman between 45 and 65 years old with glioma. The rearrangement joins TRBV5-1 to TRBJ2-7; 8 bases agree with TRBD1. The sample consisted of PBMCs, taken from a glioma patient treated with radiotherapy, temozolomide or both. The DNA of the CDR3 is TGCGCCAGCAGCCCGGGAACCGAAACAGGGGGCTACGAGCAGTACTTC. It encodes CASSPGTETGGYEQYF.